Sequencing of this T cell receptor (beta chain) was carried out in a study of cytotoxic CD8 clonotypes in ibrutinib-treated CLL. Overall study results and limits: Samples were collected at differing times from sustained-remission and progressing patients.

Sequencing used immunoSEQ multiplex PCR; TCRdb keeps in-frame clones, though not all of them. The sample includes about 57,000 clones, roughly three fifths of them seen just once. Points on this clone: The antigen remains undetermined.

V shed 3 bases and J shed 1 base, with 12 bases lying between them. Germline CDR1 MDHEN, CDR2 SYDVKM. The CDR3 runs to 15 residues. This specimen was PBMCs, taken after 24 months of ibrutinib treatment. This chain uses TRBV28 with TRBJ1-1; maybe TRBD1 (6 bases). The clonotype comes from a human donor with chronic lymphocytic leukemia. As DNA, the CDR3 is TGTGCCAGCAGTTTTTTCAGGGGTGGGAACACTGAAGCTTTCTTT. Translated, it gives CASSFFRGGNTEAFF.